The 25 T cell receptor beta chains below all came from one sample that was sequenced in a study of CD8+ T cells in alopecia areata. CD4+ lymphocytes from a handful of patients underwent sorting into CD25+CD127- populations. RNA, once extracted, was reverse transcribed into cDNA for use as the sequencing template. Profiled with immunoSEQ multiplex PCR; TCRdb holds only in-frame clones, not every one. The repertoire holds 6,000 to 8,500 clones, with just over 70% as singletons. The sequenced sample consisted of CD4+ Tregs sorted from blood. The origin of the receptors is a human donor with alopecia areata.

The table lists this clone with a few counts. This sequence joins TRBV28 and TRBJ1-5, with D tentatively TRBD1 (5 bases). Germline CDR1 and CDR2: MDHEN and SYDVKM. The CDR3 is made up of 13 amino acids. The germline V and J ends were trimmed by 3 bases and 13 bases, with 16 bases remaining between them. CDR3: CASSLGRDASQHF. The CDR3 nucleotides read TGTGCCAGCAGTTTGGGGCGGGACGCATCACAGCATTTT.

This clone occurred a few times. The rearrangement joins TRBV7-3 to TRBJ2-1; 8 nucleotides align to TRBD1. The germline CDR1 and CDR2 sequences are SGHTA and FQGTGA. J gave up 4 bases and V 0 bases, and 8 bases lay outside the gene matches. This CDR3 is built from 17 residues. The DNA of the CDR3 is TGTGCCAGCAGCTTAACTGGGGTCAGGGGGCCTTACAATGAGCAGTTCTTC. This encodes CASSLTGVRGPYNEQFF.

Points on this clone: The junction differs from germline at one of its ends, possibly a read error. Here the CDR3 reads CASCEAYGYTF. In nucleotides, the CDR3 is TGTGCCAGCTGTGAAGCCTATGGCTACACCTTC. The rearrangement uses TRBV6-1 and TRBJ1-2, with D hard to call. Germline V gives CDR1 MNHNS, CDR2 SASEGT. The CDR3 totals 11 residues.

The chain uses TRBV7-3 and TRBJ2-2; D may be TRBD1 (6 bases). Germline values: CDR1 SGHTA, CDR2 FQGTGA. The V gene lost 5 bases and the J gene lost 4 bases, with 26 bases spanning the gap. The CDR3 loop spans 19 amino acids. As DNA, the CDR3 is TGTGCCAGCAGCCTAGGTCCCCGACAGGTCGTGGGGGTCACCGGGGAGCTGTTTTTT. This translates into CASSLGPRQVVGVTGELFF.

The rearrangement joins TRBV11-1 to TRBJ1-5; D ambiguous. V lost 3 bases and J lost 4, with 7 bases in between. CDR1 and CDR2 from the germline V gene are SGHAT and FQDESV (reference sequence). The CDR3 is 13 residues long. In DNA, the CDR3 is TGTGCCAGCAGCTTCCAACCTAATCAGCCCCAGCATTTT. Amino acid sequence: CASSFQPNQPQHF.

V usage is TRBV7-2 and J usage is TRBJ2-2; D is ambiguous. Germline V gene data show CDR1 as SGHTA and CDR2 as FQGNSA. CDR3 length: 14 amino acids. The germline V and J ends were trimmed by 8 bases and 0 bases, with 10 bases remaining between them. The CDR3 nucleotides read TGTGCCAGCCGAACGACCACGAACACCGGGGAGCTGTTTTTT. Translated: CASRTTTNTGELFF.

The chain carries TRBV20-1 and TRBJ1-1; D remains ambiguous. This CDR3 is built from 11 residues. Per the germline V gene, CDR1 is DFQATT and CDR2 is SNEGSKA (reference sequence). V shed 5 bases and J shed 5 bases, with 9 bases lying between them. The CDR3 sequence is CSAASRTEAFF. CDR3 DNA sequence: TGCAGTGCTGCCTCGAGGACTGAAGCTTTCTTT.

This chain connects TRBV4-2 to TRBJ1-1; tentative D call: TRBD1 (5 bases). The germline V and J ends were trimmed by 0 bases and 4 bases, with 9 bases remaining between them. Germline V gene sequence: CDR1 LGHNA, CDR2 YNFKEQ. The CDR3 totals 14 residues. The CDR3 is CASSQDQGRTEAFF. DNA for the CDR3: TGTGCCAGCAGCCAAGATCAGGGTCGCACTGAAGCTTTCTTT.

This clone was recorded a few times. The V and J genes are TRBV12-5 and TRBJ2-2; TRBD1 matches 9 bases. Germline V gene sequence: CDR1 LGHNT, CDR2 FRNRAP. V shed 4 bases and J 4 bases; nucleotides not matched to a gene: 10. This CDR3 is built from 17 residues. The CDR3: CASGWAGQGRITGELFF. The CDR3 DNA sequence: TGTGCTAGTGGTTGGGCGGGACAGGGAAGGATCACCGGGGAGCTGTTTTTT.

This clone was seen a few times. V gene TRBV7-6 combines with J gene TRBJ2-1, with a weak D call TRBD1 (5 bases). The V end was cut by 4 bases, the J end by 3 bases, with 16 bases between. The CDR3 sequence is 16 residues long. Germline CDR1 SGHVS, CDR2 FNYEAQ. As DNA, the CDR3 is TGTGCCAGCAGCTCACTAACAGGAAGGGGCTACAATGAGCAGTTCTTC. Translation: CASSSLTGRGYNEQFF.

V and J are TRBV6-5 and TRBJ1-1; D is ambiguous. Germline CDR1 MNHEY, CDR2 SVGAGI. The germline V and J ends were trimmed by 1 base and 1 base, with 4 bases remaining between them. CDR3 length: 13 amino acids. The CDR3 sequence is CASSYWENTEAFF. DNA for the CDR3: TGTGCCAGCAGTTACTGGGAGAACACTGAAGCTTTCTTT.

The V call is TRBV11-2, the J call TRBJ2-2; TRBD1 is a possible D gene (6 bases). This CDR3 contains 16 residues. Trimming left V 5 bases short and J 4 bases short, with 17 bases between. Per the germline V gene, CDR1 is SGHAT and CDR2 is FQNNGV. In nucleotides, the CDR3 is TGTGCCAGCAGCCTGATTTCAGGGGTAACCACCGGGGAGCTGTTTTTT. Amino acids: CASSLISGVTTGELFF.

The CDR3 protein is CASSQDPVVLGLPSNEQYF. For the CDR3, the DNA is TGCGCCAGCAGCCAAGATCCGGTCGTATTGGGGCTCCCTAGCAACGAGCAGTACTTC. The genes are TRBV4-3 and TRBJ2-7; possibly TRBD1 or TRBD2 for D (5 bases each). CDR3 length equals 19 residues. The ends were cut back, 0 bases at V and 5 bases at J, with 26 bases in the middle. Germline V lookup: CDR1 LGHNA, CDR2 YSLEER.

CDR3 protein: CASSYRGAKKTEAFF. The CDR3 DNA reads TGTGCCAGCAGTTACCGGGGCGCGAAAAAAACTGAAGCTTTCTTT. This rearrangement joins TRBV6-5 to TRBJ1-1, with a tentative D call TRBD1 (5 bases). V was shortened by 2 bases and J by 5 bases, with 15 bases between the two germline ends. The CDR3 contains 15 residues. Germline V gene sequence: CDR1 MNHEY, CDR2 SVGAGI.

This chain links TRBV2 with TRBJ2-7; D tentatively fits TRBD1 or TRBD2 (5 bases each). Germline CDR1 and CDR2: SNHLY and FYNNEI. This CDR3 is 14 amino acids long. The ends were cut back, 6 bases at V and 0 bases at J, with 12 bases in the middle. CDR3 bases: TGTGCCAGCAGCCTTGGGACCGGCTCCTACGAGCAGTACTTC. As protein: CASSLGTGSYEQYF.

Worth noting for this clone: Other DNA sequences within the sample encode an identical CDR3. The rearrangement uses TRBV2 and TRBJ2-4, with D possibly matching TRBD1 (6 bases). Germline V gene sequence: CDR1 SNHLY, CDR2 FYNNEI. The CDR3 extends over 12 amino acids. V was clipped by 6 bases and J by 8 bases, with 11 bases between them. The DNA for the CDR3 is TGTGCCAGCAGACAGGGTGCGCACATTCAGTACTTC. It specifies CASRQGAHIQYF.

The CDR3 DNA follows: TGTGCCAGCAGTTATTTATCGGGGTCTACCTACGAGCAGTACTTC. It codes for CASSYLSGSTYEQYF. The chain links TRBV6-9 to TRBJ2-5, with TRBD2 as a possible D gene (5 bases). The DNA end is more similar to TRBJ2-7, so the J call may be wrong. Germline V gene data show CDR1 as MNHGY and CDR2 as SVAAGI. This CDR3 contains 15 residues.

The V gene is TRBV11-2, the J gene TRBJ2-1; 9 bases line up with TRBD1. The CDR3 consists of 15 residues. Germline V lookup: CDR1 SGHAT, CDR2 FQNNGV. The junction had 4 bases not matched to a gene; V was cut back by 1 base and J by 6 bases. This chain's CDR3 is CASSLGGQGTNEQFF. In nucleotides, the CDR3 is TGTGCCAGCAGCTTAGGGGGACAGGGTACCAATGAGCAGTTCTTC.

V gene TRBV7-9 combines with J gene TRBJ1-2; 10 bases are shared with TRBD1. The V gene end was trimmed by 7 bases and the J gene end by 6 bases; junction bases not matched to a gene: 11. This CDR3 is 15 amino acids long. Germline CDR1 is SEHNR and CDR2 is FQNEAQ (reference sequence). The CDR3 loop is CASILPLDRGDGYTF. The CDR3 DNA is TGTGCCAGCATCCTTCCCCTGGACAGGGGGGATGGCTACACCTTC.

The rearrangement links TRBV5-1 to TRBJ2-1, with 8 bases matching TRBD1. Germline loops: CDR1 SGHRS, CDR2 YFSETQ. With 4 bases clipped from V and 0 bases from J, the junction kept 12 bases outside the gene matches. This CDR3 comprises 18 residues. CDR3 bases: TGCGCCAGCAGCCTGGCTCGACAGGGGAAGGGCTCCTACAATGAGCAGTTCTTC. Residues: CASSLARQGKGSYNEQFF.

The chain couples TRBV7-2 to TRBJ2-1, with 7 nucleotides matching TRBD2. Looked up from germline, CDR1 is SGHTA and CDR2 is FQGNSA. The CDR3 is 14 residues long. After removal of 3 bases from V and 3 bases from J, the junction contained 2 bases not matched to a gene. The CDR3 reads CASSLTSSYNEQFF. CDR3 in DNA: TGTGCCAGCAGCTTGACTAGCAGCTACAATGAGCAGTTCTTC.

The rearrangement uses TRBV7-3 and TRBJ2-3; 8 bases are shared with TRBD1. The germline CDR1 and CDR2 sequences are SGHTA and FQGTGA. V shed 1 base and J 4 bases; nucleotides not matched to a gene: 4. The CDR3 is 15 residues long. The CDR3 nucleotides are TGTGCCAGCAGCTTAAAAGGCAGGGGGCCAGATACGCAGTATTTT. Its translation: CASSLKGRGPDTQYF. Supplemented by reference TRBV7-3 and TRBJ2-3, the full variable domain reads GAGVSQTPSNKVTEKGKYVELRCDPISGHTALYWYRQSLGQGPEFLIYFQGTGAADDSGLPNDRFFAVRPEGSVSTLKIQRTERGDSAVYLCASSLKGRGPDTQYFGPGTRLTVL.

The chain is built from TRBV19 and TRBJ2-1; 7 nucleotides line up with TRBD1. This CDR3 has 18 amino acids. The ends lost 0 bases at V and 8 bases at J; junction bases unmatched: 16. CDR1 and CDR2 (germline): LNHDA, SQIVND (reference sequence). The CDR3 DNA follows: TGTGCCAGTAGTATAGATCGCCGCGTAGGGGGCAAGATCGATGAGCAGTTCTTC. It codes for CASSIDRRVGGKIDEQFF.

The chain is built from TRBV28 and TRBJ2-7; 11 positions match TRBD1. The CDR3 loop spans 16 amino acids. Germline trimming cut 3 bases from V and 4 bases from J; bases unmatched to any gene: 8. The V gene's germline CDR1 is MDHEN and CDR2 SYDVKM. CDR3 residues: CASSLAFGTGGYEQYF. CDR3 nucleotides: TGTGCCAGCAGTTTGGCTTTTGGGACAGGGGGTTACGAGCAGTACTTC.

There are a few counts of this clone. The chain combines TRBV6-1 with TRBJ2-5; D uncertain. Germline lookup yields CDR1 MNHNS and CDR2 SASEGT. This CDR3 has 14 residues. V gave up 1 base and J gave up 0 bases, with 6 bases separating them. CDR3 protein: CASSEGLHQETQYF. CDR3 nucleotide sequence: TGTGCCAGCAGTGAAGGGCTGCACCAAGAGACCCAGTACTTC.